The 21 T cell receptor beta chains listed next were all sequenced from one sample in a study of Ad26.COV2.S vaccination and SARS-CoV-2 variants. Only in-frame clones appear in the TCRdb table, and some are missing; sequencing was by immunoSEQ multiplex PCR. The data contain approximately 480,000 clones, roughly 87% of them seen just once; the ten biggest clones take up 9.5% to 15%. Documented treatment: over 15 received Ad26.COV2.S at low or high dose, single or two shots; about 5 received placebo; per-sample allocation not given. Day 63 after the first injection of vaccine or placebo was the sampling time. The specimen comprised peripheral blood, sampled in a trial of Ad26.COV2.S vaccine versus placebo. These receptors were obtained from a person aged 18-60 years who received the Ad26.COV2.S COVID-19 vaccine or a placebo.

This clone was counted only a few times. This sequence joins TRBV6-5 and TRBJ1-1; D is ambiguous. Germline V gene lookup returns CDR1 MNHEY and CDR2 SVGAGI. Trimming took 5 bases from V and 9 from J, leaving 16 bases between them. This CDR3 has 13 residues. The CDR3 spells CASSPQGDGKAFF. CDR3 nucleotide sequence: TGTGCCAGCAGTCCACAAGGTGACGGGAAAGCTTTCTTT.

The chain couples TRBV10-3 to TRBJ2-1; 11 bases are shared with TRBD2. V lost 8 bases and J lost 8; bases outside the gene matches: 17. The CDR3 spans 17 residues. The germline V gene has CDR1 ENHRY and CDR2 SYGVKD. DNA of the CDR3: TGTGCCATCTTACCCAAGACCACTAGCGGGAGCATGGATGAGCAGTTCTTC. It is translated as CAILPKTTSGSMDEQFF.

A few counts support this clone. The chain employs TRBV5-4 and TRBJ2-7; D is uncertain. Trimming pared 0 bases from V and 0 bases from J, leaving 10 bases between. The CDR3 has 15 residues. Germline CDR1 and CDR2: SGHNT and YYREEE (reference sequence). The CDR3 loop reads CASSLVGQSSYEQYF. The CDR3 DNA sequence: TGTGCCAGCAGCTTGGTGGGTCAGAGCTCCTACGAGCAGTACTTC.

The V gene is TRBV3-1 (or the pseudogene TRBV3-2), the J gene TRBJ2-2; unclear D gene. There are 16 residues in the CDR3. Germline values: CDR1 LGHDT, CDR2 YNNKEL (reference sequence). V dropped 0 bases and J dropped 4 bases, with 12 bases sitting between them. CDR3 sequence: CASSQDPGAGTGELFF. The CDR3 DNA is TGTGCCAGCAGCCAAGATCCGGGCGCCGGCACCGGGGAGCTGTTTTTT.

V and J are TRBV28 and TRBJ2-1; D gene uncertain. CDR3 size: 14 residues. Germline loops: CDR1 MDHEN, CDR2 SYDVKM. Trimming took off 5 bases at V and 1 base at J, with 9 bases between the two ends. CDR3 sequence (DNA): TGTGCCAGCAGTGGTCTAGTGTCCTACAATGAGCAGTTCTTC. It is translated as CASSGLVSYNEQFF.

This rearrangement joins TRBV5-1 to TRBJ1-5, with 7 bases fitting TRBD1. The CDR3 runs to 15 residues. V trimming: 0 bases; J trimming: 2 bases; junction bases outside the gene matches: 2. Germline assignment: CDR1 SGHRS and CDR2 YFSETQ. The CDR3 here is CASSLDTGGNQPQHF. CDR3 nucleotide sequence: TGCGCCAGCAGCTTGGATACAGGGGGCAATCAGCCCCAGCATTTT.

In this sample, this clone turned up a few times. This sample also contains other DNA sequences that code for the same CDR3. The CDR3 here is CASSFYSSYEQYF. The CDR3 nucleotides are TGTGCCAGCAGTTTTTACAGCTCCTACGAGCAGTACTTC. J is TRBJ2-7 and V is TRBV12-3 or TRBV12-4; D is undetermined. The CDR3 spans 13 residues. V lost 3 bases, J lost 0 bases, and 6 bases lay in between.

The V and J genes are TRBV4-3 and TRBJ2-3, with a tentative D call TRBD2 (6 bases). Germline V CDR1 and CDR2: LGHNA, YSLEER. Trimming stripped 0 bases from V and 9 bases from J, with 16 bases between. This CDR3 has 15 residues. The CDR3 region is CASSQDVTGARTQYF. The DNA for the CDR3 is TGCGCCAGCAGCCAAGATGTAACGGGAGCTCGAACGCAGTATTTT.

The gene calls are TRBV6-6 and TRBJ2-7; D is possibly TRBD1 (5 bases). The V end was cut by 9 bases, the J end by 1 base, with 13 bases between. The CDR3 totals 13 residues. The germline V gene encodes CDR1 MNHNY and CDR2 SVGAGI (reference sequence). The DNA of the CDR3 is TGTGCCAGGCCCAGGGCGCATTCCTACGAGCAGTACTTC. This translates into CARPRAHSYEQYF.

V usage is TRBV12-3 or TRBV12-4 and J usage is TRBJ1-5; no definite D call. V was cut by 6 bases and J by 6 bases, with 9 bases left in between. This CDR3 has 12 amino acids. Here the CDR3 DNA reads TGTGCCAGCAGGCGCGGGGTTCAGCCCCAGCATTTT. The encoded protein is CASRRGVQPQHF.

V gene TRBV2 combines with J gene TRBJ1-2, with D unclear. The V gene's germline CDR1 is SNHLY and CDR2 FYNNEI. V lost 1 base, J lost 2 bases, and 8 bases lay in between. This CDR3 has 14 amino acids. Written as DNA, the CDR3 is TGTGCCAGCAGTGAAGACCCAGTCAACTATGGCTACACCTTC. It codes for CASSEDPVNYGYTF.

The V call is TRBV10-2, the J call TRBJ2-7, with D hard to call. Trimming removed 7 bases from V and 3 bases from J, with 13 bases in between. The CDR3 has 13 residues. Germline loops: CDR1 WSHSY, CDR2 SAAADI. The CDR3 DNA follows: TGCGCCAGCACACCGGGCCAACACTACGAGCAGTACTTC. Amino acids: CASTPGQHYEQYF.

V is TRBV9 and J is TRBJ2-7; TRBD2 matches 11 bases. With V trimmed by 3 bases and J by 2 bases, 7 bases remained unmatched. CDR1 SGDLS and CDR2 YYNGEE come from the germline V gene. CDR3 length: 16 amino acids. CDR3 in amino acids: CASSGRGTSGTYEQYF. The DNA of the CDR3 is TGTGCCAGCAGCGGAAGAGGGACTAGCGGTACCTACGAGCAGTACTTC.

The chain links TRBV2 to TRBJ1-3; a possible D gene is TRBD1 (6 bases). Trimming removed 4 bases at V and 0 bases at J, with 10 bases between. In germline, CDR1 is SNHLY, CDR2 FYNNEI. CDR3 length: 15 amino acids. The CDR3 DNA reads as TGTGCCAGCAGTGCAGGGGACCGCTCTGGAAACACCATATATTTT. Its protein is CASSAGDRSGNTIYF.

This chain connects TRBV6-5 to TRBJ1-2, with 8 nucleotides matching TRBD1. The CDR3 is 15 amino acids. V dropped 8 bases and J dropped 4; count of bases not matched to a gene: 12. Per germline, CDR1 MNHEY and CDR2 SVGAGI. The CDR3 spells CASSLGTGYGYGYTF. The CDR3 DNA follows: TGTGCCAGCTCCCTCGGGACAGGCTATGGCTATGGCTACACCTTC.

The chain has TRBV6-5 and TRBJ1-4; D is undetermined. Germline V gene data show CDR1 as MNHEY and CDR2 as SVGAGI. The CDR3 covers 12 residues. V lost 8 bases, J lost 8 bases, and 12 bases lay in between. The CDR3 nucleotides are TGTGCCAGCTCGGTGTTTAGAGAAAAACTGTTTTTT. Its protein is CASSVFREKLFF.

The chain recombines TRBV5-6 with TRBJ1-1; D is uncertain. The germline CDR1 and CDR2 sequences are SGHDT and YYEEEE. The CDR3 loop spans 14 amino acids. Trimming shortened V by 1 base and J by 5 bases, and 12 bases separated the two germline ends. The CDR3 DNA is TGTGCCAGCAGCTTGCGGGGAATAGGGACTGAAGCTTTCTTT. It yields the protein CASSLRGIGTEAFF.

V is TRBV2 and J is TRBJ2-5; TRBD2 aligns across 8 bases. Germline V gene lookup returns CDR1 SNHLY and CDR2 FYNNEI. The CDR3 has 14 residues. The ends lost 7 bases at V and 5 bases at J; junction bases unmatched: 9. Here the CDR3 DNA reads TGTGCCAGCATTATACGGGAGGGCCGGGAGACCCAGTACTTC. Its protein product is CASIIREGRETQYF.

The CDR3 region has the DNA TGTGCCAGCAGTTACATCCCGGGCACTGAAGCTTTCTTT. Its protein is CASSYIPGTEAFF. V is TRBV6-6 and J is TRBJ1-1; no definite D call. Trimming removed 2 bases from V and 4 bases from J, with 8 bases in between. CDR1 MNHNY and CDR2 SVGAGI come from the germline V gene (reference sequence). The CDR3 runs to 13 residues.

The chain combines TRBV30 with TRBJ1-2, with 8 nucleotides matching TRBD1. V dropped 5 bases and J dropped 8; count of bases not matched to a gene: 4. The CDR3 runs 11 residues. The germline CDR1 and CDR2 sequences are GTSNPN and SVGIG (reference sequence). For the CDR3, the DNA is TGTGCCTGGCAGGGGGCGGTGGGCTACACCTTC. Amino acids: CAWQGAVGYTF.

The chain combines TRBV10-3 with TRBJ2-3, with 9 positions matching TRBD2. The V segment lost 5 bases and the J segment 3 bases; nucleotides outside the gene matches: 3. The CDR3 sequence is 14 residues long. The germline V gene encodes CDR1 ENHRY and CDR2 SYGVKD. CDR3 in DNA: TGTGCCATCAGTTCTAGCGGGGCGACAGATACGCAGTATTTT. It encodes CAISSSGATDTQYF.